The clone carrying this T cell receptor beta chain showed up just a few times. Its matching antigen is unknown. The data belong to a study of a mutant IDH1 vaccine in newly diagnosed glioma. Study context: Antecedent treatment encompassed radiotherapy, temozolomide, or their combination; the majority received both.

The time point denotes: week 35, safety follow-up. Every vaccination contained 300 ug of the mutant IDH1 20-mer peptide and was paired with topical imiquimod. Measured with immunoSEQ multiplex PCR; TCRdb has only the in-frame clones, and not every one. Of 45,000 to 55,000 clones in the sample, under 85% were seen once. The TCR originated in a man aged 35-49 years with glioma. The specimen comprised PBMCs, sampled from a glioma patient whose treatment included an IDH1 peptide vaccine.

This CDR3 is CASSFRAVSTEAFF. CDR3 sequence (DNA): TGTGCCAGTAGTTTCAGGGCGGTGAGCACTGAAGCTTTCTTT. V usage is TRBV19 and J usage is TRBJ1-1; possible D gene TRBD1, 5 bases. Germline V CDR1 and CDR2: LNHDA, SQIVND (reference sequence). The V end was cut by 5 bases, the J end by 4 bases, with 14 bases between. The CDR3 is 14 residues long.